Sequencing of this T cell receptor (beta chain) was carried out in a study of T cell repertoires in cytomegalovirus infection. The study's findings and limits: What dominated the ex vivo response were HLA-C-restricted CMV-specific TCR beta clonotypes.

One entry per CDR3 protein, called by TCRdb with MiXCR from the reads. The table has 700,000 to 850,000 distinct CDR3 sequences, 32% seen once. Germline CDR1 and CDR2: SGHVS and FQNEAQ. The CDR3 consists of 13 residues. Between the trimmed V and J ends, which lost 1 base and 5 bases, there was a span of 6 bases. This clonotype was counted a few times. Its antigen is as yet unknown. The TCR originated in a human donor in good health (CMV status not recorded). Some clones in this sample may be carry-over from other donors' samples. This sample comprised cultured CD8+ T cells from PBMCs, obtained from culture after CMV antigen stimulation. The rearrangement joins TRBV7-8 to TRBJ1-5; no firm D call. In nucleotides, the CDR3 is TGTGCCAGCAGCTTAGGCTATTATCAGCCCCAGCATTTT. It translates to CASSLGYYQPQHF.